Listed here is a single T cell receptor (beta chain). This CDR3 comprises 13 residues. J was trimmed by 7 bases and V by 5 bases; bases with no gene match: 3. Per the germline V gene, CDR1 is SGHVS and CDR2 is FQNEAQ. The source of the sample is a study of blood T cell repertoires in COVID-19. The data were produced by immunoSEQ multiplex PCR, yet TCRdb's version contains in-frame clones alone and is incomplete. The sample gives tens of thousands of clones, nearly 90% of which show up once; about 4.3% is in the top ten. The sequence was obtained from a man between 60 and 75 years old with acute or convalescent COVID-19. The material sequenced was peripheral blood. The chain is built from TRBV7-8 and TRBJ2-5; TRBD1 agrees at 11 bases. The CDR3 loop reads CASSRGTGGTQYF. CDR3 nucleotide sequence: TGTGCCAGCAGCCGCGGGACAGGGGGGACCCAGTACTTC.